Below are 28 T cell receptor beta chains sequenced from a single sample in a study of shared clonotypes between healthy human individuals. The data were produced by immunoSEQ multiplex PCR, yet TCRdb's version contains in-frame clones alone and is incomplete. The profile shows a few million clones, around nine tenths of them singletons. Sequencing was performed on naive CD4+ T cells sorted from blood. Documented subset: CD45RA+ positively selected. These receptors were collected from a man younger than 35 in good health.

This chain uses TRBV21-1 with TRBJ2-7; the listed D gene, TRBD1, was not tested against the DNA. TRBV21-1 is a documented pseudogene. This CDR3 region has 13 residues. CDR3 residues: CASSKKGAYEQYF. The DNA for the CDR3 is TGTGCCAGCAGCAAGAAAGGGGCCTACGAGCAGTACTTC.

This clone is a singleton in its sample. The chain uses TRBV30 and TRBJ1-2; possibly TRBD1 for D (6 bases). Trimming shortened V by 8 bases and J by 8 bases, and 12 bases separated the two germline ends. CDR3 length: 10 residues. Germline V gene lookup returns CDR1 GTSNPN and CDR2 SVGIG (reference sequence). CDR3 protein: CAGGASGYTF. In DNA form, the CDR3 reads TGTGCCGGGGGGGCTTCAGGCTACACCTTC.

This chain links TRBV6-1 with TRBJ2-1, with TRBD1 identical over 9 bases. The trim removed 6 bases at V and 9 bases at J, leaving 3 bases unmatched. From germline, CDR1 is MNHNS and CDR2 SASEGT. The CDR3 is 12 amino acids. The DNA of the CDR3 is TGTGCCAGCAGGACAGGGGGTCCTGAGCAGTTCTTC. Protein product: CASRTGGPEQFF.

A single count supports this clone. The chain uses TRBV5-1 and TRBJ1-6; D uncertain. CDR3 length: 15 amino acids. Trimming took off 2 bases at V and 5 bases at J, with 11 bases between the two ends. Germline loops: CDR1 SGHRS, CDR2 YFSETQ. The CDR3 is CASSFSGRNNSPLHF. DNA of the CDR3: TGCGCCAGCAGCTTCTCAGGCAGGAATAATTCACCCCTCCACTTT.

V is TRBV6-5 and J is TRBJ1-3; D remains unclear. CDR3 length: 12 amino acids. With 7 bases removed from V and 8 bases from J, the gap between germline ends came to 12 bases. Per the germline V gene, CDR1 is MNHEY and CDR2 is SVGAGI. The CDR3 DNA sequence: TGTGCCAGCACAGGACGTGGGGACACCATATATTTT. Translating gives CASTGRGDTIYF.

This clone was picked up a small number of times. This sequence joins TRBV6-1 and TRBJ1-2, with unresolved D. Looked up from germline, CDR1 is MNHNS and CDR2 is SASEGT. The CDR3 is made up of 11 amino acids. V lost 3 bases and J lost 8, with 7 bases in between. As DNA, the CDR3 is TGTGCCAGCAGTGATAAAGGAGGCTACACCTTC. Encoded protein: CASSDKGGYTF.

The chain uses TRBV15 and TRBJ2-7; 8 bases are a match to TRBD2. This CDR3 has 16 residues. J gave up 0 bases and V 0 bases, and 4 bases lay outside the gene matches. Germline V gives CDR1 LNHNV, CDR2 YYDKDF (reference sequence). CDR3 sequence: CATSREGLALSYEQYF. CDR3 DNA: TGTGCCACCAGCAGAGAAGGACTAGCCCTCTCCTACGAGCAGTACTTC.

This chain uses TRBV6-5 with TRBJ2-1; D may correspond to TRBD1 or TRBD2 (5 bases each). The V and J ends lost 7 bases and 10 bases respectively, with 14 bases between them. Per the germline V gene, CDR1 is MNHEY and CDR2 is SVGAGI. The CDR3 length is 12 residues. The CDR3 sequence is CASTEGWGEQFF. The CDR3 nucleotides read TGTGCCAGCACCGAGGGGTGGGGGGAGCAGTTCTTC.

The gene calls are TRBV28 and TRBJ2-4; D assignment may be TRBD1 or TRBD2 (6 bases each). This CDR3 region has 18 residues. Germline CDR1 MDHEN, CDR2 SYDVKM. V was trimmed by 3 bases and J by 0 bases, leaving 18 bases between them. In DNA, the CDR3 is TGTGCCAGCAGTTTTTGGATGGAGGGACAATTAGCCAAAAACATTCAGTACTTC. Its protein product is CASSFWMEGQLAKNIQYF.

The chain couples TRBV6-5 to TRBJ1-3; D unresolved. The CDR3 runs 16 residues. V lost 2 bases to trimming and J lost 0 bases, with 11 bases between them. Germline assignment: CDR1 MNHEY and CDR2 SVGAGI. CDR3 protein: CASSYPARYSGNTIYF. CDR3 coding DNA: TGTGCCAGCAGTTACCCGGCCAGATACTCTGGAAACACCATATATTTT.

This clone has only one observation. The rearrangement joins TRBV19 to TRBJ1-1; 7 nucleotides line up with TRBD1. Trimming took 0 bases from V and 7 from J; bases not matched to a gene: 8. The CDR3 runs to 15 residues. Germline loops: CDR1 LNHDA, CDR2 SQIVND (reference sequence). This CDR3 reads CASSIERGRGGEAFF. In DNA, the CDR3 is TGTGCCAGTAGTATAGAGAGGGGGCGCGGGGGTGAAGCTTTCTTT.

The chain links TRBV29-1 to TRBJ2-3, with no clear D. The CDR3 runs 13 residues. Germline V gene sequence: CDR1 SQVTM, CDR2 ANQGSEA. Trimming removed 3 bases from V and 4 bases from J, with 11 bases in between. In DNA, the CDR3 is TGCAGCGTTGAGTGGGGTAGCTCAGATACGCAGTATTTT. Its translation: CSVEWGSSDTQYF.

This sequence joins TRBV4-1 and TRBJ2-5; the match to TRBD2 covers 9 bases. V shed 0 bases and J 2 bases; nucleotides not matched to a gene: 7. The germline CDR1 and CDR2 sequences are MGHRA and YSYEKL. The CDR3 totals 17 residues. As DNA, the CDR3 is TGCGCCAGCAGCCAAGAGGGGCCTAGCGGGATTCAAGAGACCCAGTACTTC. It yields the protein CASSQEGPSGIQETQYF.

This rearrangement joins TRBV11-1 to TRBJ1-4, with D perhaps TRBD1 (5 bases). The CDR3 has 14 residues. CDR1 and CDR2 (germline): SGHAT, FQDESV (reference sequence). Trimming stripped 2 bases from V and 8 bases from J, with 12 bases between. The DNA for the CDR3 is TGTGCCAGCAGCTTACAAACTGGGGGAGAAAAACTGTTTTTT. Protein: CASSLQTGGEKLFF.

The chain employs TRBV12-5 and TRBJ2-5; D not resolved. V gave up 0 bases and J gave up 6 bases, with 14 bases separating them. The CDR3 extends over 15 amino acids. Germline V CDR1 and CDR2: LGHNT, FRNRAP. The CDR3 loop is CASGLVLPGRKTQYF. DNA for the CDR3: TGTGCTAGTGGTTTGGTACTACCGGGCAGGAAGACCCAGTACTTC.

J is TRBJ2-3 and V is TRBV30, with TRBD2 as a possible D gene (6 bases). The length of the CDR3 is 15 residues. Between the trimmed V and J ends, which lost 3 bases and 0 bases, there was a span of 13 bases. CDR1 is GTSNPN and CDR2 is SVGIG in the germline V gene (reference sequence). The CDR3 DNA reads as TGTGCCTGGAGCGGGGGTGATACTAGCACAGATACGCAGTATTTT. It translates to CAWSGGDTSTDTQYF. The full variable domain, completed using reference TRBV30 and TRBJ2-3, is SQTIHQWPATLVQPVGSPLSLECTVEGTSNPNLYWYRQAAGRGLQLLFYSVGIGQISSEVPQNLSASRPQDRQFILSSKKLLLSDSGFYLCAWSGGDTSTDTQYFGPGTRLTVL.

This clone was counted a single time. J is TRBJ1-1 and V is TRBV18; the D is unclear. The CDR3 covers 13 residues. CDR1 is KGHSH and CDR2 is LQKENI in the germline V gene. V was cut by 10 bases and J by 2 bases, with 14 bases left in between. CDR3 in DNA: TGTGCCACCCGGGAGTCGCTAAACACTGAAGCTTTCTTT. Translating gives CATRESLNTEAFF.

This clone was counted once. The gene calls are TRBV7-2 and TRBJ2-5, with 11 bases identical to TRBD2. Germline CDR1 reads SGHTA; CDR2 reads FQGNSA. CDR3 length: 15 amino acids. Trimming cost V 5 bases and J 5 bases; bases outside gene matches: 7. CDR3 loop: CASSQLAGVVETQYF. In DNA, the CDR3 is TGTGCCAGCAGCCAACTAGCGGGAGTGGTTGAGACCCAGTACTTC.

This chain uses TRBV5-1 with TRBJ1-2; tentative D call: TRBD1 (5 bases). The CDR3 runs 13 residues. Trimming shortened V by 4 bases and J by 6 bases, and 13 bases separated the two germline ends. CDR1 and CDR2 from the germline V gene are SGHRS and YFSETQ. The CDR3 spells CASSRGGSDGYTF. The CDR3 DNA sequence: TGCGCCAGCAGCCGCGGGGGAAGTGATGGCTACACCTTC. The complete variable domain, with remaining parts taken from reference TRBV5-1 and TRBJ1-2, reads KAGVTQTPRYLIKTRGQQVTLSCSPISGHRSVSWYQQTPGQGLQFLFEYFSETQRNKGNFPGRFSGRQFSNSRSEMNVSTLELGDSALYLCASSRGGSDGYTFGSGTRLTVV.

The chain uses TRBV6-1 and TRBJ2-7; TRBD1 might be the D (6 bases). Trimming stripped 5 bases from V and 4 bases from J, with 15 bases between. Germline V gene data show CDR1 as MNHNS and CDR2 as SASEGT. The CDR3 consists of 14 residues. The CDR3 region is CASSSYRTDYEQYF. The CDR3, as DNA: TGTGCCAGCAGTAGCTATCGGACAGATTACGAGCAGTACTTC.

The rearrangement joins TRBV28 to TRBJ2-7, with a possible D match to TRBD1 (5 bases). V shed 7 bases and J shed 2 bases, with 15 bases lying between them. CDR1 MDHEN and CDR2 SYDVKM come from the germline V gene. The CDR3 extends over 14 amino acids. The CDR3 nucleotides read TGTGCCAGCATGAGAGGCGGACACACCTACGAGCAGTACTTC. Its translation is CASMRGGHTYEQYF.

This clone was found a few times. Other DNA sequences in this sample translate to the same CDR3. V and J are TRBV30 and TRBJ1-1; D is ambiguous. CDR3 length: 13 residues. V was shortened by 0 bases and J by 2 bases, with 7 bases between the two germline ends. In germline, CDR1 is GTSNPN, CDR2 SVGIG (reference sequence). The CDR3 coding sequence is TGTGCCTGGAGTGTACATACCAACACTGAAGCTTTCTTT. It codes for CAWSVHTNTEAFF.

This clone appeared a single time. The chain uses TRBV5-4 and TRBJ2-1; the D is unclear. The CDR3 is 13 residues long. Germline V CDR1 and CDR2: SGHNT, YYREEE (reference sequence). Between the trimmed V and J ends, which lost 0 bases and 8 bases, there was a span of 9 bases. CDR3 in amino acids: CASSLGSSYEQFF. The CDR3 nucleotides read TGTGCCAGCAGCTTGGGTAGTAGCTATGAGCAGTTCTTC.

The gene calls are TRBV5-1 and TRBJ2-2, with a weak D call TRBD1 (6 bases). The V gene lost 4 bases and the J gene lost 2 bases, with 12 bases spanning the gap. The length of the CDR3 is 15 residues. Germline V CDR1 and CDR2: SGHRS, YFSETQ. This CDR3 reads CASSPQQGNTGELFF. The CDR3 DNA reads as TGCGCCAGCAGCCCCCAACAGGGAAACACCGGGGAGCTGTTTTTT.

The CDR3 bases are TGTGCCACAGCCCCTGACAGGGCCGACGAGCAGTACTTC. This translates into CATAPDRADEQYF. This chain connects TRBV7-6 to TRBJ2-7; 7 bases fit TRBD1. This CDR3 has 13 amino acids. Trimming at V came to 10 bases and at J to 5 bases, leaving 11 bases not matched to a gene. Germline V CDR1 and CDR2: SGHVS, FNYEAQ.

Note on this clone: Other DNA variants within this sample encode the same CDR3. The chain employs TRBV6-5 and TRBJ2-6; D gene unclear. There are 13 residues in the CDR3. The V end lost 6 bases, the J end lost 0 bases, and 3 bases lay between the germline ends. The germline V gene encodes CDR1 MNHEY and CDR2 SVGAGI. CDR3 DNA sequence: TGTGCCAGCAGCAACTCTGGGGCCAACGTCCTGACTTTC. Translated, it gives CASSNSGANVLTF.

This clone was seen only once. The CDR3 protein is CASSLESRVHEQYF. In DNA form, the CDR3 reads TGTGCCAGCAGCCTGGAGAGCAGGGTCCACGAGCAGTACTTC. The V call is TRBV11-2, the J call TRBJ2-7; TRBD1 might be the D (5 bases). With 5 bases removed from V and 5 bases from J, the gap between germline ends came to 16 bases. Germline values: CDR1 SGHAT, CDR2 FQNNGV. The CDR3 is 14 residues long.

The J gene is TRBJ2-5, the V gene TRBV9; TRBD1 matches 7 bases. Gene TRBJ2-7 matches the end of the DNA better, so the J call may be wrong. This CDR3 contains 16 residues. Germline values: CDR1 SGDLS, CDR2 YYNGEE. The DNA of the CDR3 is TGTGCCAGCAGCCTCCGGGACAGCAACCTACGGTACGAGCAGTACTTC. Its translation is CASSLRDSNLRYEQYF.